This TCR beta chain was profiled in a study of T cell responses to AZD1222 COVID-19 vaccine. Sequencing used immunoSEQ multiplex PCR; TCRdb keeps in-frame clones, though not all of them. Counted here are approximately 160,000 clones, 85% to 95% occurring once; the ten biggest clones make up approximately 0.88%. Germline V gene data show CDR1 as SGHRS and CDR2 as YFSETQ. This CDR3 region has 14 residues. After removal of 4 bases from V and 8 bases from J, the junction contained 4 bases not matched to a gene. General study results and limits: After the peak T cell response, and only then, were repertoires sampled. Clonal diversity may have been underestimated, and the donors were mostly white British, with more females than males.

Concerning this clone itself: No antigen is known for it. In the same sample, other DNA sequences code for this CDR3.

This chain uses TRBV5-1 with TRBJ1-4, with 11 bases identical to TRBD1. The TCR was taken from an adult in good health. Specimen: peripheral blood, collected on day 0 of AZD1222 vaccination. The CDR3 loop reads CASSPGTGGEKLFF. The DNA for the CDR3 is TGCGCCAGCAGCCCGGGGACAGGGGGAGAAAAACTGTTTTTT.